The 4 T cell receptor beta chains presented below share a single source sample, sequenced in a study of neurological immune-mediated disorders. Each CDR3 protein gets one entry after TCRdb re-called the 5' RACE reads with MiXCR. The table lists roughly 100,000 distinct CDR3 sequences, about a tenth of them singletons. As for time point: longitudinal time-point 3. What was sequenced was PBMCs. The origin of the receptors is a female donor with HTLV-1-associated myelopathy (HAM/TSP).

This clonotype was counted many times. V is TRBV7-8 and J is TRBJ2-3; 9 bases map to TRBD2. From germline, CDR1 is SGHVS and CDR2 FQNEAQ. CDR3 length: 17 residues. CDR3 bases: TGTGCAGTGGCAGGGCAGGAAAGCGGGGGGATCACAGATACGCAGTATTTT. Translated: CAVAGQESGGITDTQYF.

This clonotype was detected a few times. In nucleotides, the CDR3 is TGCGCCAGCAGCTTGCAGCCAAACTACGAGCAGTACTTC. Residues: CASSLQPNYEQYF. The gene calls are TRBV5-1 and TRBJ2-7; D unresolved. Deletions cut 1 base from V and 3 bases from J, with 8 bases between. The germline CDR1 and CDR2 sequences are SGHRS and YFSETQ. This CDR3 comprises 13 residues.

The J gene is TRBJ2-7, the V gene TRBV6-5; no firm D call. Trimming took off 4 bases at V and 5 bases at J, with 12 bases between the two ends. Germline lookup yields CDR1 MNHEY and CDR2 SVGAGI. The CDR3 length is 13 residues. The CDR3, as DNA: TGTGCCAGCAGTTCCCGACTTATTAACGAGCAGTACTTC. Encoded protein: CASSSRLINEQYF.

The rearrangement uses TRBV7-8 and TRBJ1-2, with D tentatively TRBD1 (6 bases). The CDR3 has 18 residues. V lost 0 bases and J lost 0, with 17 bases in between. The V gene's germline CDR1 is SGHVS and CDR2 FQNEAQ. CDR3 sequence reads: CASSLARGGPTSNYGYTF. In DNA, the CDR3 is TGTGCCAGCAGCTTAGCGAGGGGGGGCCCCACCTCTAACTATGGCTACACCTTC.